These T cell receptor beta chains were read from a single sample in a study of identical twins. MiXCR, applied by TCRdb to the 5' RACE reads, yields one record per CDR3 protein. The sample carries about 240,000 distinct CDR3 sequences, 8% to 11% recorded once. The sequencing sample was made of memory T cells sorted from blood. The receptors derive from a man aged 50 to 60 in good health. Each CDR3 is given with its conserved first and last residue. Fields, in order: V gene, clone size, J gene, D gene, CDR3 protein, CDR3 DNA. The D gene is left open where the match is weak. Some rows have no size entry. The others give once, few or many, or a class for an expanded clone.

TRBV6-1	NA	TRBJ2-7	TRBD2	CASSESGGRADEQYF	TGTGCCAGCAGTGAAAGCGGCGGGAGGGCCGACGAGCAGTACTTC
TRBV9	NA	TRBJ1-5	NA	CASSVNEYQPQHF	TGTGCCAGCAGCGTCAACGAGTACCAGCCCCAGCATTTT
TRBV5-1	few	TRBJ2-1	NA	CASSLAWGADYNEQFF	TGCGCCAGCAGCCTCGCGTGGGGGGCGGATTACAATGAGCAGTTCTTC
TRBV7-2	NA	TRBJ2-3	NA	CASSLARIRTDTQYF	TGTGCCAGCAGCTTAGCCCGGATCCGCACAGATACGCAGTATTTT
TRBV19	many	TRBJ1-2	NA	CASSTGGNYGYTF	TGTGCCAGTAGTACCGGAGGGAACTATGGCTACACCTTC
TRBV20-1	few	TRBJ2-5	TRBD2	CSAAGEQETQYF	TGCAGTGCGGCGGGAGAACAAGAGACCCAGTACTTC
TRBV28	many	TRBJ2-1	TRBD1	CASSSHRLRGGSPSSYNEQFF	TGTGCCAGCAGCTCCCACCGTTTGAGAGGGGGCTCCCCGAGCTCCTACAATGAGCAGTTCTTC
TRBV7-2	many	TRBJ2-6	TRBD1	CASSRDSSSGANVLTF	TGTGCCAGCAGCCGGGACAGTTCCTCTGGGGCCAACGTCCTGACTTTC
TRBV12-3/TRBV12-4	few	TRBJ1-6	TRBD1	CASSPQGTYNSPLHF	TGTGCCAGCAGTCCACAGGGGACCTATAATTCACCCCTCCACTTT
TRBV5-1	many	TRBJ2-7	NA	CASSGDNSYEQYF	TGCGCCAGCAGCGGGGACAACTCCTACGAGCAGTACTTC
TRBV20-1	NA	TRBJ2-7	TRBD2	CSASPGRAGYEQYF	TGCAGTGCTAGTCCCGGGAGGGCCGGGTACGAGCAGTACTTC
TRBV28	many	TRBJ2-3	NA	CASSLSTNTQYF	TGTGCCAGCAGTCTATCTACTAATACGCAGTATTTT
TRBV5-1	many	TRBJ2-2	TRBD1	CASGLPGQGIGELFF	TGCGCCAGCGGACTGCCGGGACAGGGGATCGGGGAGCTGTTTTTT
TRBV7-2	few	TRBJ2-6	NA	CASSLAGGQYSGANVLTF	TGTGCCAGCAGCTTAGCGGGGGGACAATACTCTGGGGCCAACGTCCTGACTTTC
TRBV4-3	many	TRBJ2-2	TRBD2	CASSNGGAAGELFF	TGCGCCAGCAGCAACGGGGGGGCCGCCGGGGAGCTGTTTTTT
TRBV3-1	NA	TRBJ1-4	TRBD1	CASSQATTGGGELFF	TGTGCCAGCAGCCAAGCCACGACAGGGGGCGGAGAACTGTTTTTT
TRBV18	few	TRBJ2-7	NA	CASSPDRGRSYEQYF	TGTGCCAGCTCACCGGATAGGGGTCGGTCCTACGAGCAGTACTTC
TRBV10-1	NA	TRBJ2-7	TRBD1	CASSEGDRDYEQYF	TGCGCCAGCAGTGAGGGTGACAGGGACTACGAGCAGTACTTC
TRBV20-1	NA	TRBJ2-3	NA	CSARDWGGGADTQYF	TGCAGTGCTAGAGATTGGGGGGGCGGAGCTGATACGCAGTATTTT
TRBV3-1	NA	TRBJ1-2	NA	CASSHLGTAYGYTF	TGTGCCAGCAGCCACCTGGGGACGGCCTATGGCTACACCTTC
TRBV11-2	few	TRBJ2-3	NA	CASTQSGPDTQYF	TGTGCCAGCACCCAATCCGGCCCAGATACGCAGTATTTT
TRBV5-1	many	TRBJ1-4	TRBD1	CASSSGTDNEKLFF	TGCGCCAGCAGCTCCGGGACAGACAATGAAAAACTGTTTTTT
TRBV3-1	many	TRBJ2-1	TRBD1	CASSHPGTGIDEQFF	TGTGCCAGCAGCCACCCCGGGACAGGGATAGATGAGCAGTTCTTC
TRBV5-1	NA	TRBJ1-5	TRBD1	CARRTGNDNQPQHF	TGCGCCAGACGGACAGGGAACGACAATCAGCCCCAGCATTTT
TRBV29-1	many	TRBJ1-2	TRBD1	CSVEEEGTEYGYTF	TGCAGCGTTGAAGAAGAAGGGACAGAGTATGGCTACACCTTC
TRBV14	many	TRBJ2-1	NA	CASSPLLHGSYNEQFF	TGTGCCAGCAGCCCGCTACTACATGGCTCCTACAATGAGCAGTTCTTC
TRBV13	many	TRBJ2-7	NA	CASSLGSRLTYEQYF	TGTGCCAGCAGCTTAGGCTCCCGGTTAACCTACGAGCAGTACTTC
TRBV25-1	few	TRBJ1-1	NA	CASSETGRQVKSQAFF	TGTGCCAGCAGTGAAACCGGACGACAGGTAAAGAGCCAAGCTTTCTTT
TRBV20-1	many	TRBJ1-6	NA	CSATRSALNSPLHF	TGCAGTGCTACCCGGAGCGCCCTTAATTCACCCCTCCACTTT
TRBV20-1	NA	TRBJ1-5	NA	CSAARLNQPQHF	TGCAGTGCTGCCCGCTTAAATCAGCCCCAGCATTTT
TRBV7-8	NA	TRBJ1-2	TRBD1	CASSLGQGGYGYTF	TGTGCCAGCAGCTTGGGACAGGGTGGCTATGGCTACACCTTC
TRBV4-2	many	TRBJ1-5	TRBD1	CASSQGGTGDQPQHF	TGTGCCAGCAGCCAAGGGGGGACAGGGGACCAGCCCCAGCATTTT
TRBV7-2	NA	TRBJ1-1	TRBD1	CASSLMRRQGAQAFF	TGTGCCAGCAGCTTAATGCGAAGACAGGGGGCCCAAGCTTTCTTT
TRBV4-1	many	TRBJ2-2	TRBD2	CASSQDLLAGAGYTGELFF	TGCGCCAGCAGCCAAGATTTGCTAGCGGGGGCCGGGTACACCGGGGAGCTGTTTTTT